The clone carrying this T cell receptor beta chain was seen once. This record comes from a study of blood T cell repertoires in COVID-19. TCRdb's table, derived via immunoSEQ multiplex PCR, lists solely in-frame clones and lacks some. The sample carries approximately 70,000 clones, 88% recorded once. Per germline, CDR1 SGHTA and CDR2 FQGNSA. Trimming removed 5 bases from V and 0 bases from J; junction bases left unmatched: 8. The CDR3 runs 17 residues. The rearrangement links TRBV7-2 to TRBJ2-2; TRBD2 agrees at 8 bases. Sequencing was done on a sample of peripheral blood. This receptor was identified in a human donor in a cohort sampled during active COVID-19. The CDR3 region has the DNA TGTGCCAGCAGCCTCCGAGCGGGGGACGCGAACACCGGGGAGCTGTTTTTT. Translation: CASSLRAGDANTGELFF.